Each of the 4 T cell receptor beta chains below was sequenced from the same sample in a study of T cell responses to AZD1222 COVID-19 vaccine. Only in-frame clones appear in the TCRdb table, and some are missing; sequencing was by immunoSEQ multiplex PCR. The data show 75,000 to 80,000 clones, with about 80% seen just once and about 25% held by the top ten. The sequenced sample was peripheral blood, obtained 28 days after the second dose of the MenACWY control vaccine. The receptors originated from an adult who received the MenACWY meningococcal vaccine as a control.

The chain is built from TRBV29-1 and TRBJ1-1, with 12 bases lining up with TRBD1. Germline V gene data show CDR1 as SQVTM and CDR2 as ANQGSEA. J lost 5 bases, V lost 4 bases, and 5 bases had no gene match. This CDR3 is built from 14 residues. CDR3 sequence reads: CSVVGTGGETEAFF. The CDR3 DNA reads as TGCAGCGTTGTGGGGACAGGGGGCGAGACTGAAGCTTTCTTT.

The gene calls are TRBV12-3 or TRBV12-4 and TRBJ1-1; a possible D gene is TRBD1 (5 bases). This CDR3 comprises 11 residues. V gave up 2 bases and J gave up 10 bases, with 8 bases separating them. Here the CDR3 reads CASSLSGGAFF. The CDR3 coding sequence is TGTGCCAGCAGTTTATCGGGGGGAGCTTTCTTT.

This chain connects TRBV5-8 to TRBJ2-7, with 7 bases identical to TRBD2. Germline assignment: CDR1 SGHTS and CDR2 YDEGEE. This CDR3 is 15 amino acids long. V lost 4 bases to trimming and J lost 5 bases; unmatched junction nucleotides: 12. CDR3 nucleotides: TGTGCCAGCAGCCTCGGGACTACCTTATCGGACGAGCAGTACTTC. Its translation: CASSLGTTLSDEQYF.

The genes are TRBV5-1 and TRBJ2-3; possibly TRBD1 for D (5 bases). Germline CDR1 and CDR2: SGHRS and YFSETQ. Trimming took off 1 base at V and 0 bases at J, with 12 bases between the two ends. The CDR3 consists of 16 residues. CDR3 DNA: TGCGCCAGCAGCTTGAAGGGGCCGCGGAGCACAGATACGCAGTATTTT. As protein: CASSLKGPRSTDTQYF.